The 31 T cell receptor beta chains presented below share a single source sample, sequenced in a study of CD8 T cells in ankylosing spondylitis. General observations from the study: A motif of several highly homologous TCR beta variants was seen as apparently characteristic of ankylosing spondylitis blood.

TCRdb processed the 5' RACE reads anew with MiXCR; each CDR3 protein has one entry. The data contain 750,000 to 850,000 distinct CDR3 sequences, 10% to 15% of them singletons. These TCRs' antigens remain unknown. The sample was blood, either unsorted or a sorted T cell fraction (not recorded which). The receptors were sampled from a male donor with ankylosing spondylitis.

This clonotype was seen more than once but under ten times. This chain links TRBV28 with TRBJ2-1; D is unresolved. This CDR3 spans 14 amino acids. V dropped 7 bases and J dropped 5 bases, with 15 bases sitting between them. CDR1 is MDHEN and CDR2 is SYDVKM in the germline V gene. CDR3 nucleotide sequence: TGTGCCAGCACCTTATCGAAGCCCAACAATGAGCAGTTCTTC. It specifies CASTLSKPNNEQFF.

This clonotype showed up just a few times. The CDR3, as DNA: TGTGCCAGCAGCTTATTTACTTCTGGTGAAGAGGCTTTCTTT. It encodes CASSLFTSGEEAFF. V gene TRBV11-2 combines with J gene TRBJ1-1; D call uncertain. CDR1 is SGHAT, CDR2 FQNNGV, per germline. The CDR3 covers 14 residues. The V end lost 2 bases, the J end lost 11 bases, and 18 bases lay between the germline ends.

This clonotype has just a few counts. The chain links TRBV10-2 to TRBJ1-2; possibly TRBD1 for D (6 bases). The ends were cut back, 10 bases at V and 8 bases at J, with 20 bases in the middle. This CDR3 spans 13 amino acids. The germline V gene encodes CDR1 WSHSY and CDR2 SAAADI. This CDR3 reads CATQGGLPGGYTF. Written as DNA, the CDR3 is TGCGCCACCCAAGGGGGACTCCCTGGGGGCTACACCTTC.

This rearrangement joins TRBV20-1 to TRBJ2-7; D not resolved. Germline V gene lookup returns CDR1 DFQATT and CDR2 SNEGSKA (reference sequence). V was trimmed by 2 bases and J by 4 bases, leaving 15 bases between them. This CDR3 is 14 amino acids long. The CDR3 DNA is TGCAGTGCTAGAACTGAAGGGTACGTTTACGAGCAGTACTTC. It codes for CSARTEGYVYEQYF.

This clonotype was seen more than once but under ten times. The chain combines TRBV11-2 with TRBJ2-7; perhaps D is TRBD1 or TRBD2 (6 bases each). Germline loops: CDR1 SGHAT, CDR2 FQNNGV. The CDR3 is 16 residues long. Trimming took off 2 bases at V and 3 bases at J, with 17 bases between the two ends. The CDR3 nucleotides read TGTGCCAGCAGCTTAATAACAGGGAGGATGAGCTACGAGCAGTACTTC. This gives the protein CASSLITGRMSYEQYF.

This clonotype was seen many times. The chain couples TRBV29-1 to TRBJ2-3, with 8 bases aligning to TRBD2. V shed 5 bases and J 2 bases; nucleotides not matched to a gene: 3. CDR1 is SQVTM and CDR2 is ANQGSEA in the germline V gene. This CDR3 is built from 13 residues. The CDR3: CSVIAGPTDTQYF. DNA of the CDR3: TGCAGCGTTATAGCGGGACCCACAGATACGCAGTATTTT.

V is TRBV12-3 or TRBV12-4 and J is TRBJ1-5, with D perhaps TRBD1 (5 bases). The CDR3 is 15 amino acids. The V end was cut by 6 bases, the J end by 5 bases, with 17 bases between. The CDR3 loop reads CASSHGRDGHQPQHF. The CDR3 nucleotides are TGTGCCAGCAGCCATGGACGGGACGGTCATCAGCCCCAGCATTTT.

This clonotype was seen a few times. One junction end does not reproduce the germline sequence, and a read error may be involved. V and J are TRBV20-1 and TRBJ1-1; D remains ambiguous. This CDR3 is built from 12 residues. Per germline, CDR1 DFQATT and CDR2 SNEGSKA (reference sequence). The CDR3 is CSARGLNAEAFF. As DNA, the CDR3 is TGCAGTGCTAGAGGCTTGAACGCTGAAGCTTTCTTT.

This clonotype showed up just once. The gene calls are TRBV5-1 and TRBJ2-7, with 9 bases identical to TRBD2. The CDR3 loop spans 15 amino acids. V was clipped by 0 bases and J by 3 bases; unmatched bases: 4. In germline, CDR1 is SGHRS, CDR2 YFSETQ. CDR3 amino acids: CASSLALAGIYEQYF. CDR3 sequence (DNA): TGCGCCAGCAGCTTGGCCCTAGCGGGGATCTACGAGCAGTACTTC. The variable domain in full, with the rest retrieved from reference TRBV5-1 and TRBJ2-7, is KAGVTQTPRYLIKTRGQQVTLSCSPISGHRSVSWYQQTPGQGLQFLFEYFSETQRNKGNFPGRFSGRQFSNSRSEMNVSTLELGDSALYLCASSLALAGIYEQYFGPGTRLTVT.

J is TRBJ2-3 and V is TRBV10-3, with 9 positions matching TRBD2. Germline CDR1 reads ENHRY; CDR2 reads SYGVKD. V was pared by 4 bases and J by 4 bases, with 6 bases of the junction left unmatched. The CDR3 spans 15 residues. The CDR3: CAISAGLASSDTQYF. For the CDR3, the DNA is TGTGCCATCAGTGCGGGACTAGCATCGTCAGATACGCAGTATTTT.

This clonotype was recorded a few times. The genes are TRBV7-9 and TRBJ1-5; 8 positions match TRBD1. The germline V gene has CDR1 SEHNR and CDR2 FQNEAQ (reference sequence). Trimming cost V 5 bases and J 4 bases; bases outside gene matches: 10. The CDR3 is 16 amino acids. As DNA, the CDR3 is TGTGCCAGCAGCCTCGGGACAGGAGCTTATAATCAGCCCCAGCATTTT. Translating gives CASSLGTGAYNQPQHF.

This clonotype has a handful of counts. The V gene is TRBV20-1, the J gene TRBJ1-3; D not certain. Germline V gene data show CDR1 as DFQATT and CDR2 as SNEGSKA (reference sequence). The CDR3 is 16 residues long. V lost 0 bases and J 1 base, leaving 13 bases between the germline ends. The CDR3, as DNA: TGCAGTGCTAGAGATTACCGCCGCGTATCTGGAAACACCATATATTTT. Amino acid sequence: CSARDYRRVSGNTIYF.

The gene calls are TRBV28 and TRBJ2-7; the D call may be TRBD1 or TRBD2 (5 bases each). This CDR3 has 12 amino acids. Germline lookup yields CDR1 MDHEN and CDR2 SYDVKM. Trimming took off 7 bases at V and 7 bases at J, with 14 bases between the two ends. The CDR3 region has the DNA TGTGCCAGCACCCGAGGGGCCGTAGAGCAGTACTTC. Protein product: CASTRGAVEQYF.

This clonotype came up many times. The V call is TRBV6-5, the J call TRBJ2-7, with 9 bases identical to TRBD1. Unmatched junction bases numbered 5, after V lost 1 base and J lost 4 bases. This CDR3 contains 15 residues. Germline V lookup: CDR1 MNHEY, CDR2 SVGAGI. DNA of the CDR3: TGTGCCAGCAGTTACTGGGGACAGGGAGGATACGAGCAGTACTTC. Encoded protein: CASSYWGQGGYEQYF.

The sample holds a few counts of this clonotype. The chain employs TRBV6-1 and TRBJ2-7; 9 nucleotides agree with TRBD1. The CDR3 has 15 residues. Trimming at V came to 6 bases and at J to 3 bases, leaving 9 bases not matched to a gene. CDR1 is MNHNS and CDR2 is SASEGT in the germline V gene. As DNA, the CDR3 is TGTGCCAGCAGGAGGGGACAGGGCCAAATCTACGAGCAGTACTTC. It encodes CASRRGQGQIYEQYF.

The chain couples TRBV14 to TRBJ2-1, with TRBD1 as a possible D gene (6 bases). The CDR3 is made up of 13 amino acids. The germline CDR1 and CDR2 sequences are SGHDN and FVKESK. Trimming cost V 8 bases and J 4 bases, with 12 bases left between them. The CDR3 region is CASRQGPYNEQFF. The CDR3, as DNA: TGTGCCAGCCGGCAGGGGCCTTACAATGAGCAGTTCTTC. Variable domain in full (rest from reference TRBV14 and TRBJ2-1): EAGVTQFPSHSVIEKGQTVTLRCDPISGHDNLYWYRRVMGKEIKFLLHFVKESKQDESGMPNNRFLAERTGGTYSTLKVQPAELEDSGVYFCASRQGPYNEQFFGPGTRLTVL.

V is TRBV20-1 and J is TRBJ1-5, with TRBD1 matching 7 bases. Germline V gene sequence: CDR1 DFQATT, CDR2 SNEGSKA (reference sequence). This CDR3 has 14 amino acids. Germline trimming cut 6 bases from V and 3 bases from J; bases unmatched to any gene: 8. As DNA, the CDR3 is TGCAGTGCCCTTACAGGGGCGGTCAATCAGCCCCAGCATTTT. This translates into CSALTGAVNQPQHF.

This chain uses TRBV27 with TRBJ2-5, with TRBD2 matching 15 bases. Per germline, CDR1 MNHEY and CDR2 SMNVEV (reference sequence). This CDR3 has 14 residues. Trimming took 9 bases from V and 5 from J; bases not matched to a gene: 4. Here the CDR3 reads CASGLAGGSETQYF. For the CDR3, the DNA is TGTGCCAGTGGACTAGCGGGAGGGTCGGAGACCCAGTACTTC.

V and J are TRBV20-1 and TRBJ2-3; 10 nucleotides align to TRBD2. Germline CDR1 DFQATT, CDR2 SNEGSKA (reference sequence). Losses at the gene ends were 3 bases for V and 6 bases for J; bases not matched to a gene: 6. The CDR3 length is 14 residues. The CDR3 region is CSASSSGGPDTQYF. Here the CDR3 DNA reads TGCAGTGCTAGCAGTAGCGGGGGGCCCGATACGCAGTATTTT.

This clonotype was detected only a few times. The chain combines TRBV12-3 or TRBV12-4 with TRBJ1-2; D is undetermined. V was shortened by 3 bases and J by 8 bases, with 13 bases between the two germline ends. There are 13 residues in the CDR3. The CDR3 coding sequence is TGTGCCAGCAGTTTTAGGGTTATATGGGGCTACACCTTC. Protein: CASSFRVIWGYTF.

The J gene is TRBJ2-3, the V gene TRBV2; 7 bases agree with TRBD2. This CDR3 comprises 14 residues. J lost 0 bases, V lost 11 bases, and 8 bases had no gene match. Germline V CDR1 and CDR2: SNHLY, FYNNEI. The DNA for the CDR3 is TGTGCCGGGATGCGGGAGCCCAGCACAGATACGCAGTATTTT. Translation: CAGMREPSTDTQYF.

There are many counts of this clonotype. The chain couples TRBV10-1 to TRBJ2-3; D gene ambiguous. The CDR3 totals 13 residues. V was cut by 9 bases and J by 8 bases, with 18 bases left in between. Germline V gene lookup returns CDR1 WNHNN and CDR2 SYGVQD (reference sequence). The CDR3 reads CASGISSSTTQYF. CDR3 in DNA: TGCGCCAGTGGGATTTCAAGCAGTACTACGCAGTATTTT.

This clonotype has ten or more counts. V and J are TRBV10-3 and TRBJ2-7; D remains ambiguous. V was cut by 4 bases and J by 0 bases, with 7 bases left in between. The CDR3 has 13 residues. Per the germline V gene, CDR1 is ENHRY and CDR2 is SYGVKD. The CDR3 loop reads CAISVRDSYEQYF. Here the CDR3 DNA reads TGTGCCATCAGTGTTCGAGACTCCTACGAGCAGTACTTC.

This chain uses TRBV4-2 with TRBJ1-1; D gene unclear. Trimming shortened V by 0 bases and J by 3 bases, and 5 bases separated the two germline ends. The CDR3 totals 13 residues. Germline V gives CDR1 LGHNA, CDR2 YNFKEQ. CDR3 sequence reads: CASSQDPDTEAFF. The CDR3 DNA is TGTGCCAGCAGCCAAGATCCCGACACTGAAGCTTTCTTT.

This clonotype was detected only a few times. The CDR3 protein is CASSLLQGAYEQFF. The CDR3 nucleotides are TGCGCCAGCAGCTTACTGCAGGGGGCCTATGAGCAGTTCTTC. This chain connects TRBV5-1 to TRBJ2-1, with 8 bases matching TRBD1. This CDR3 has 14 amino acids. The V gene's germline CDR1 is SGHRS and CDR2 YFSETQ. V lost 2 bases to trimming and J lost 8 bases; unmatched junction nucleotides: 6.

V usage is TRBV6-5 and J usage is TRBJ2-2, with D perhaps TRBD1 (6 bases). This CDR3 comprises 15 residues. The germline V gene has CDR1 MNHEY and CDR2 SVGAGI. Deletions cut 2 bases from V and 3 bases from J, with 10 bases between. The CDR3, as DNA: TGTGCCAGCAGTTACCCGAAGGGGGACACCGGGGAGCTGTTTTTT. Encoded protein: CASSYPKGDTGELFF.

This chain links TRBV29-1 with TRBJ2-7; 8 bases match TRBD2. The V segment lost 6 bases and the J segment 7 bases; nucleotides outside the gene matches: 14. Germline loops: CDR1 SQVTM, CDR2 ANQGSEA. This CDR3 spans 14 amino acids. The CDR3 spells CSVLGGRPGREQYF. The CDR3, as DNA: TGCAGCGTCCTCGGCGGGAGGCCCGGGAGGGAGCAGTACTTC.

In this sample, this clonotype turned up a few times. The chain couples TRBV7-9 to TRBJ1-5, with 12 bases that match TRBD1. Trimming at V came to 5 bases and at J to 5 bases, leaving 4 bases not matched to a gene. CDR3 size: 15 residues. CDR1 SEHNR and CDR2 FQNEAQ come from the germline V gene (reference sequence). Here the CDR3 reads CASSPGTGGYQPQHF. CDR3 nucleotide sequence: TGTGCCAGCAGCCCTGGGACAGGGGGCTATCAGCCCCAGCATTTT.

In this sample, this clonotype turned up many times. The chain couples TRBV10-3 to TRBJ1-5; D unresolved. V lost 8 bases and J lost 7, with 18 bases in between. Germline V gives CDR1 ENHRY, CDR2 SYGVKD. This CDR3 comprises 14 residues. In DNA, the CDR3 is TGTGCCATCCCCTTGTGGAGGGTAAGCCAGCCCCAGCATTTT. As protein: CAIPLWRVSQPQHF.

The V and J genes are TRBV5-6 and TRBJ2-5; D is possibly TRBD1 (6 bases). The length of the CDR3 is 14 residues. V shed 2 bases and J shed 4 bases, with 12 bases lying between them. Looked up from germline, CDR1 is SGHDT and CDR2 is YYEEEE. CDR3 coding DNA: TGTGCCAGCAGCTTTGGCAGGGGCTTAGAGACCCAGTACTTC. Translating gives CASSFGRGLETQYF.

This clonotype has more than one count but fewer than ten. This sequence joins TRBV29-1 and TRBJ2-5; D ambiguous. The CDR3 contains 10 residues. The V gene's germline CDR1 is SQVTM and CDR2 ANQGSEA. V was shortened by 7 bases and J by 7 bases, with 10 bases between the two germline ends. The CDR3 DNA reads TGCAGCGGCTCTACGGGGACCCAGTACTTC. Translated: CSGSTGTQYF.